This T cell receptor (beta chain) comes out of a study of T-cell reconstitution after alpha-beta-depleted transplantation in children (dated by TCRdb to the mid-2010s). For the wider study: Using TCR repertoire profiling, the study quantitatively followed how T-cell immune reconstitution unfolded in children after TCRalphabeta/CD19-depleted allogeneic hematopoietic cell transplantation.

Based on the germline V gene (reference sequence), the CDR1 and CDR2 sequences are SGHKS and YYEKEE. The CDR3, from cysteine to phenylalanine, totals 13 residues. Of all the DNA, just the CDR3 is kept, 39 bases in frame from base 1. V is pared back by 1 base and J by 8 bases, with 9 bases lying between the germline termini. On this clonotype itself: Its antigen is still unknown. Per-base quality was not reported, and no clone a single base away is much larger than it.

Library construction relied on PCR. Data came from an Illumina HiSeq 2500. TCR libraries were prepared with molecular barcoding, using unique molecular identifiers to normalize TCRbeta repertoire quantification. The public sequencing data were trimmed at Q25 with fastp and processed into clonotypes with MiXCR by TCRdb, which kept only in-frame beta chains. Duplicate CDR3 protein sequences are folded into a single record with the most common DNA and genes. The sample profile shows about 230,000 distinct CDR3 sequences; about 8.8% of them were found once. The leading ten clones occupy approximately 4.7% of the sample.

The clonotype comes from a human donor who donated a stem cell graft to a child with SCID. The V and J segments used are TRBV5-5 and TRBJ1-4, with an unclear D gene assignment. Here the sequenced sample was PBMCs from the stem cell graft donor, taken from the stem cell graft. The CDR3 loop reads CASSLSPTEKLFF. The DNA is TGTGCCAGCAGCTTGTCCCCCACCGAAAAACTGTTTTTT. The entire variable domain, with the stretches around the CDR3 drawn from the reference TRBV5-5 and TRBJ1-4 proteins, is DAGVTQSPTHLIKTRGQQVTLRCSPISGHKSVSWYQQVLGQGPQFIFQYYEKEERGRGNFPDRFSARQFPNYSSELNVNALLLGDSALYLCASSLSPTEKLFFGSGTQLSVL.